These T cell receptor beta chains were read from a single sample in a study of T-cell memory formation after mild COVID-19. TCRdb re-called the 5' RACE reads with MiXCR, one entry per CDR3 protein. The sample records 280,000 or so distinct CDR3 sequences, less than 9.5% being singletons. Sequenced: PBMCs or a T cell subset sorted from them (not recorded which). The receptor set was obtained from a man aged 18 to 35 who had mild COVID-19 (a few samples of this study predate the infection). Cell type and time point are not known. CDR3s include the opening cysteine and the closing phenylalanine or tryptophan.

CDR3aa | j_gene | v_gene
CASVPGGAGELFF | TRBJ2-2 | TRBV6-1
CSASRGATNEKLFF | TRBJ1-4 | TRBV20-1
CASSSADRDKNIQYF | TRBJ2-4 | TRBV12-3/TRBV12-4
CASSLTVAGEASYEQYF | TRBJ2-7 | TRBV5-1
CASSQAGLAGGRADTQYF | TRBJ2-3 | TRBV4-1
CASRFGGTNTGELFF | TRBJ2-2 | TRBV12-3/TRBV12-4
CASSQDDRGYGYTF | TRBJ1-2 | TRBV4-3
CASSIETGVSPLHF | TRBJ1-6 | TRBV7-2
CAISESGTSMNTGELFF | TRBJ2-2 | TRBV10-3
CASSGSGGWDEQFF | TRBJ2-1 | TRBV6-1
CASSLGQVWGTYNEQFF | TRBJ2-1 | TRBV5-1
CASRVRTSGLTDTQYF | TRBJ2-3 | TRBV4-1
CASGLEENSPLHF | TRBJ1-6 | TRBV12-5
CASSFRGGAEELFF | TRBJ2-2 | TRBV5-1
CASKPSGTEAFF | TRBJ1-1 | TRBV27
CASSQTGYGDTQYF | TRBJ2-3 | TRBV6-5
CASSPRTGGQGYTF | TRBJ1-2 | TRBV7-2
CASSRPRAGRMSPLHF | TRBJ1-6 | TRBV12-3/TRBV12-4
CARSWGLDNEQFF | TRBJ2-1 | TRBV5-8
CASGLDRGYTEAFF | TRBJ1-1 | TRBV12-5
CAGSYATNEKLFF | TRBJ1-4 | TRBV30
CASRLVGDSGNTIYF | TRBJ1-3 | TRBV27
CASSYSKGPVGGYTF | TRBJ1-2 | TRBV6-6
CASSSPGEETQYF | TRBJ2-5 | TRBV5-1
CASSFLGQGSHEQYF | TRBJ2-7 | TRBV12-3/TRBV12-4
CSASRQGAGGYTF | TRBJ1-2 | TRBV20-1
CASSGQGAPADTQYF | TRBJ2-3 | TRBV12-3/TRBV12-4
CASSPRTGSTDTQYF | TRBJ2-3 | TRBV7-2
CASSYRGSPLHF | TRBJ1-6 | TRBV27